The 8 T cell receptor beta chains reported below all come from one sample, sequenced in a study of CD8 T cells in ankylosing spondylitis (dated by TCRdb to 2017 to 2019). For these receptors, no antigen is known. Libraries were prepared through 5' RACE. The sequencer was an Illumina HiSeq 2500. TCRdb reprocessed the public reads (quality trimming at Q25 with fastp, clone calling with MiXCR) and kept in-frame beta chains. Each CDR3 protein appears once, grouped with its most common genes and DNA. Within this sample are fewer than 550,000 distinct CDR3 sequences, with roughly 5% of them counted one time only. Together, the top ten hold around 3.5% of the sample. Overall study outcomes, separate from this receptor: A TCR beta motif made up of several highly homologous amino acid variants appeared to be characteristic of blood from ankylosing spondylitis patients.

The sequencing sample was made of blood, either unsorted or a sorted T cell fraction (not recorded which). The receptors come from a male donor with ankylosing spondylitis.

The sample holds a few counts of this clonotype. The chain combines TRBV11-2 with TRBJ2-2; no firm D call. Germline V CDR1 and CDR2: SGHAT, FQNNGV. V gave up 1 base and J gave up 2 bases, with 11 bases separating them. This CDR3 has 16 residues. The CDR3 sequence: CASSLAVPRNTGELFF. CDR3 coding DNA: TGTGCCAGCAGCTTAGCGGTTCCAAGAAACACCGGGGAGCTGTTTTTT.

There are many counts of this clonotype. The V call is TRBV27, the J call TRBJ2-7; D is possibly TRBD2 (6 bases). This CDR3 is 13 amino acids long. Between the trimmed V and J ends, which lost 2 bases and 7 bases, there was a span of 12 bases. The V gene's germline CDR1 is MNHEY and CDR2 SMNVEV (reference sequence). The CDR3: CASSLAGSGEQYF. The CDR3 nucleotides read TGTGCCAGCAGTTTAGCGGGGTCGGGGGAGCAGTACTTC.

This clonotype was seen at least ten times. The rearrangement links TRBV7-9 to TRBJ1-1; D uncertain. V lost 0 bases to trimming and J lost 10 bases, with 9 bases between them. Per the germline V gene, CDR1 is SEHNR and CDR2 is FQNEAQ (reference sequence). This CDR3 has 12 amino acids. The CDR3 region has the DNA TGTGCCAGCAGCTTAGCTCACCCCGGAGCTTTCTTT. As protein: CASSLAHPGAFF.

At least ten counts were recorded for this clonotype. V gene TRBV12-3 or TRBV12-4 combines with J gene TRBJ2-7; 10 bases are a match to TRBD1. The CDR3 spans 14 residues. V shed 2 bases, J shed 6 bases, and the junction held 4 bases outside the gene matches. The CDR3 here is CASSLTRQGAEQYF. The CDR3 DNA follows: TGTGCCAGCAGTTTAACGAGACAGGGGGCCGAGCAGTACTTC.

At least ten counts were recorded for this clonotype. The genes are TRBV4-2 and TRBJ1-5; D is unresolved. Looked up from germline, CDR1 is LGHNA and CDR2 is YNFKEQ. The CDR3 length is 15 residues. The V and J ends lost 0 bases and 9 bases respectively, with 15 bases between them. In DNA form, the CDR3 reads TGTGCCAGCAGCCAAGAACCGAGCCGGTGGTCGCCCCAGCATTTT. It yields the protein CASSQEPSRWSPQHF.

This clonotype was counted between two and nine times. The chain uses TRBV7-2 and TRBJ1-6; a possible D gene is TRBD1 (5 bases). Between the trimmed V and J ends, which lost 1 base and 11 bases, there was a span of 15 bases. Germline CDR1 is SGHTA and CDR2 is FQGNSA. The CDR3 loop spans 15 amino acids. CDR3 residues: CASSLVGQGGAPLHF. CDR3 DNA: TGTGCCAGCAGCTTAGTGGGCCAGGGAGGGGCACCCCTCCACTTT.

This clonotype was picked up many times. This chain joins TRBV6-5 and TRBJ2-3; no clear D gene. Germline V gene data show CDR1 as MNHEY and CDR2 as SVGAGI. The CDR3 loop spans 16 amino acids. Trimming removed 0 bases at V and 0 bases at J, with 10 bases between. The CDR3 DNA is TGTGCCAGCAGTTACTCGCGACTGACTAGCACAGATACGCAGTATTTT. The encoded protein is CASSYSRLTSTDTQYF.

This clonotype was counted many times. The gene calls are TRBV7-2 and TRBJ2-3, with D perhaps matching TRBD2 (6 bases). Trimming removed 0 bases from V and 4 bases from J, with 11 bases in between. The CDR3 contains 15 residues. CDR1 is SGHTA and CDR2 is FQGNSA in the germline V gene. The CDR3 DNA is TGTGCCAGCAGCTTAGCGTGGACTACAGCAGATACGCAGTATTTT. Translation gives CASSLAWTTADTQYF.